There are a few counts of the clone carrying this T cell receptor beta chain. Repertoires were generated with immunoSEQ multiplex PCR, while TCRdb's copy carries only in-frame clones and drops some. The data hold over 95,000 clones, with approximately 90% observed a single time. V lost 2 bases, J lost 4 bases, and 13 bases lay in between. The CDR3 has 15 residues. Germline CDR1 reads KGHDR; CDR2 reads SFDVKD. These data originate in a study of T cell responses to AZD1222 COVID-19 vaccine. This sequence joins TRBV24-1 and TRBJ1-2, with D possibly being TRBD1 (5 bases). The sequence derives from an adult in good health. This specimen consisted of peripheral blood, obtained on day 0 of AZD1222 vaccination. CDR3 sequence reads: CATSDSRGAGYGYTF. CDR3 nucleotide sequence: TGTGCCACCAGTGATTCGAGGGGCGCAGGCTATGGCTACACCTTC.